A selection of T cell receptor beta chains follows, all from one sample in a study of blood T cells in healthy people across ages. TCRdb processed the 5' RACE reads anew with MiXCR; each CDR3 protein has one entry. The sample contains about 1 million distinct CDR3 sequences, under 45% of which appear only once. The specimen sequenced was blood. The receptors shown here come from a woman in her sixties or seventies in good health. Each CDR3 is given with its conserved first and last residue. Fields, in order: D gene, J gene, clone size, V gene, CDR3 protein, CDR3 DNA. D genes are given only for firm matches. The size of a clone is reported for some rows only, either as once, few or many, or as a class for expanded clones.

D: .; J: TRBJ1-1; size: few; V: TRBV28; CDR3: CASRGSQGAGTEAFF; DNA: TGTGCCAGCAGAGGATCACAGGGTGCGGGAACTGAAGCTTTCTTT
D: .; J: TRBJ1-1; size: few; V: TRBV7-9; CDR3: CASSARAAEAFF; DNA: TGTGCCAGCAGCGCCCGTGCGGCTGAAGCTTTCTTT
D: .; J: TRBJ2-1; size: .; V: TRBV7-2; CDR3: CASRAGTSYNEQFF; DNA: TGTGCCAGCAGGGCCGGGACATCCTACAATGAGCAGTTCTTC
D: TRBD1; J: TRBJ2-2; size: .; V: TRBV5-1; CDR3: CASTMDRGRMEGTGELFF; DNA: TGCGCCAGCACGATGGACAGGGGGCGCATGGAGGGGACCGGGGAGCTGTTTTTT
D: .; J: TRBJ2-7; size: .; V: TRBV12-3/TRBV12-4; CDR3: CASSLEGGDRFYEQYF; DNA: TGTGCCAGCAGTTTGGAGGGCGGGGATAGATTCTACGAGCAGTACTTC
D: .; J: TRBJ2-2; size: .; V: TRBV12-3/TRBV12-4; CDR3: CASSLGGVTGELFF; DNA: TGTGCCAGCAGTTTAGGGGGTGTTACCGGGGAGCTGTTTTTT
D: .; J: TRBJ2-7; size: many; V: TRBV7-2; CDR3: CASSLGGVLEQYF; DNA: TGTGCCAGCAGCTTAGGAGGAGTCCTCGAGCAGTACTTC
D: .; J: TRBJ1-2; size: .; V: TRBV29-1; CDR3: CSVEVSPADYGYTF; DNA: TGCAGCGTTGAAGTGTCCCCTGCTGACTATGGCTACACCTTC
D: TRBD1; J: TRBJ2-1; size: .; V: TRBV5-1; CDR3: CASSIGTGPYNEQFF; DNA: TGCGCCAGCTCAATCGGGACAGGACCCTACAATGAGCAGTTCTTC
D: TRBD1; J: TRBJ2-1; size: .; V: TRBV18; CDR3: CASSRQGDEQFF; DNA: TGTGCCAGCTCGCGACAGGGTGATGAGCAGTTCTTC
D: .; J: TRBJ2-5; size: .; V: TRBV5-6; CDR3: CASSPGPALGTQYF; DNA: TGTGCCAGCAGCCCGGGACCAGCGTTAGGGACCCAGTACTTC
D: .; J: TRBJ1-2; size: many; V: TRBV2; CDR3: CASSDNYGYTF; DNA: TGTGCCAGCAGTGACAACTATGGCTACACCTTC
D: TRBD2; J: TRBJ2-4; size: .; V: TRBV12-3/TRBV12-4; CDR3: CASSKLAGPLRNIQYF; DNA: TGTGCCAGCAGTAAACTAGCGGGACCCTTACGAAACATTCAGTACTTC
D: TRBD2; J: TRBJ2-1; size: few; V: TRBV27; CDR3: CASSLFAGAYNEQFF; DNA: TGTGCCAGCAGTTTATTTGCGGGGGCCTACAATGAGCAGTTCTTC
D: .; J: TRBJ2-1; size: once; V: TRBV11-3; CDR3: CAGSLQVKNEQFF; DNA: TGTGCCGGCAGCTTACAGGTGAAAAATGAGCAGTTCTTC
D: .; J: TRBJ2-2; size: .; V: TRBV7-3; CDR3: CASSLSGGRRTGELFF; DNA: TGTGCCAGCAGCTTAAGTGGCGGGCGGCGGACCGGGGAGCTGTTTTTT